This T cell receptor (beta chain) stems from a study of graft-versus-host responses after intestinal transplantation (TCRdb year 2021). With respect to the entire study: The transplants that recipients got were multivisceral, liver-intestinal, or isolated intestinal. Donor T cell macrochimerism was defined as a peak of at least 4% donor T cells among recipient peripheral blood mononuclear cells. Rather than going through the commercial service, samples from three later patients were sequenced in-house on an Illumina MiSeq and processed with MiXCR. Every recipient was given anti-thymocyte globulin induction, followed by roughly 3 years of maintenance tacrolimus and steroids. The cohort enrolled about two dozen intestinal transplant recipients including one retransplant, and a few patients lacking pretransplant specimens were excluded. To identify alloreactive clones, pre-transplant mixed lymphocyte reaction products were sequenced and compared with unstimulated pre-transplant donor and recipient T cells. Graft-versus-host and host-versus-graft alloreactive T cell clones were tracked in the graft, circulation and bone marrow after intestinal transplantation using bulk TCR-beta CDR3 sequencing. Study-wide findings and limitations: The conclusions were limited by the relatively low number and heterogeneity of the intestinal transplant patients. GvH clones turned up in recipient bone marrow, with some appearing earlier in ileal mucosa or blood, a pattern consistent with an intestinal mucosal origin. In the allografts of patients with donor T cell macrochimerism, GvH to HvG T cell clonal ratios were high. Early after transplant, declines in HvG clones were associated with peak levels of circulating GvH clones.

Per the publication, the time point label means: cells obtained before transplantation from donor or recipient. CD3+CD4+ and CD3+CD8+ populations were FACS-sorted from unstimulated pre-transplant donor and recipient cells taken from spleen or lymph nodes. Notes on this clone: No antigen is known for it. The sample holds no much larger clone one base away, and base qualities are not on file.

The library was made by the immunoSEQ multiplex PCR assay. For most patients, genomic DNA was isolated with the Qiagen DNeasy Blood and Tissue Kit and sent frozen to Adaptive Biotechnologies for TCR sequencing. High-throughput TCR-beta CDR3 sequencing of genomic DNA from most patients was performed by Adaptive Biotechnologies. The authors' analysis ran thus. TCR sequencing data for roughly 20 patients were retrieved from Adaptive's ImmunoSEQ software; a few other patients were processed with MiXCR and VDJtools. To correct CD4 versus CD8 sorting errors, any sequence found in both subsets at a frequency ratio below 5:1 was removed. CDR3 nucleotide sequences shared by donor and recipient were removed because the origin of these sequences could not be assigned. To count as alloreactive, a clone needed at least 2-fold expansion over unstimulated cells and a minimum CFSE-low frequency of 0.002% (template counts) or 0.001% (read counts). Clones were considered mappable if detected in sequenced pre-transplant spleen, lymph node, or MLR CFSE-low populations of the donor or recipient. The cumulative frequency of alloreactive clones was calculated as a percentage of all sequences, weighted by copy number. Held by TCRdb, this immuneACCESS table contains in-frame sequences only and omits some clones. Under half of the omission traces to an unresolved V gene where checked; the cause of the rest is unknown. The DNA gave D and trimming, while V, J and clone size come from that table. The sample records around 90,000 clones, about 95% of which are singletons. Around 0.18% of the sample lies in the top ten.

This receptor was identified in a human donor who was the organ donor for an intestinal transplant. The sequenced sample was unstimulated CD4+ T cells sorted from spleen or lymph node cells, obtained before transplant.

The DNA sequence is as follows: TGCGCCAGCAGCTTGGGGGCTAGCGGGCACCAAGAGACCCAGTACTTC. Translated, it gives CASSLGASGHQETQYF. Rearrangement joined TRBV5-1 to TRBJ2-5; 8 central nucleotides agree with TRBD2. As encoded in the germline V gene, CDR1 is SGHRS while CDR2 is YFSETQ. Including cysteine and phenylalanine, the CDR3 has 16 amino acids. Only the CDR3 portion is preserved as DNA: 48 bases, with reading frame beginning at the first base. Relative to germline, V is missing 0 bases and J is missing 0 bases, with 4 bases of the junction outside any gene match.